This T cell receptor beta chain was sequenced for a study of T cells in Graves' hyperthyroidism and ophthalmopathy. V dropped 0 bases and J dropped 6 bases, with 6 bases sitting between them. Germline CDR1 MNHEY, CDR2 SVGAGI. This CDR3 region has 12 residues. Overall study results and limits: In the blood, most expanded thyroid clonotypes above 0.001 appeared as well.

For Graves' hyperthyroidism to be stable, ophthalmopathy could not progress within 18 months. Uncontrolled infections, other autoimmune diseases, pregnancy or lactation led to exclusion of patients. This clonotype was counted only a few times. Its antigen is unidentified. Amplified TCR beta CDR3 regions derived from RNA transcripts. Using the HTBI primer set, a first-round RT-PCR was run on the TCR CDR3. Each CDR3 protein gets one entry after TCRdb re-called the multiplex PCR reads with MiXCR. The repertoire has roughly 800,000 distinct CDR3 sequences, around 39% of them found once; the top ten carry approximately 10%.

The gene calls are TRBV6-5 and TRBJ2-7, with D perhaps TRBD1 (5 bases). The sequence was collected from a man aged 18 to 29 with Graves' hyperthyroidism. Sequenced input: blood. CDR3: CASSYSGVEQYF. As DNA, the CDR3 is TGTGCCAGCAGTTACTCAGGGGTCGAGCAGTACTTC.